The 29 T cell receptor beta chains given below trace back to one sample, sequenced in a study of cytomegalovirus exposure and HLA in healthy donors. In the PCR, 60 Vbeta and 13 Jbeta primers were used. Produced via immunoSEQ multiplex PCR; TCRdb's table is partial and in-frame only. The table includes 110,000 to 150,000 clones, roughly 80% detected once. Sequencing was done on a sample of PBMCs. The receptors were gathered from a man aged 40-55 years in good health and CMV-seronegative.

The chain links TRBV6-4 to TRBJ1-1, with D possibly matching TRBD1 (5 bases). Germline loops: CDR1 MRHNA, CDR2 SNTAGT. The CDR3 covers 13 residues. V shed 8 bases and J shed 3 bases, with 13 bases lying between them. Here the CDR3 DNA reads TGTGCCAGCTGGGAGGGGCGTCACACTGAAGCTTTCTTT. Translating gives CASWEGRHTEAFF.

This clone turned up a few times. The gene calls are TRBV19 and TRBJ2-6; 7 bases match TRBD1. CDR3 size: 15 residues. J lost 0 bases, V lost 7 bases, and 3 bases had no gene match. Germline-derived CDR1 and CDR2 are LNHDA and SQIVND (reference sequence). The CDR3 nucleotides read TGTGCCAGTATACCAGGGGGCTCTGGGGCCAACGTCCTGACTTTC. Translated: CASIPGGSGANVLTF.

This chain uses TRBV21-1 with TRBJ1-1; the table calls TRBD1, which could not be checked here. TRBV21-1 is labeled a pseudogene. The CDR3 contains 14 residues. This CDR3 reads CASSGRVGGTEAFF. CDR3 nucleotide sequence: TGTGCCAGCAGCGGCAGGGTTGGTGGCACTGAAGCTTTCTTT.

The rearrangement uses TRBV28 and TRBJ1-2, with TRBD1 identical over 10 bases. From germline, CDR1 is MDHEN and CDR2 SYDVKM. V lost 8 bases and J lost 4; bases outside the gene matches: 1. The CDR3 consists of 12 residues. For the CDR3, the DNA is TGTGCCAGCCGGGACAGGGGCTATGGCTACACCTTC. Translating gives CASRDRGYGYTF.

V is TRBV7-2 and J is TRBJ1-5; weak D call: TRBD1 (6 bases). CDR3 length: 16 residues. Trimming pared 5 bases from V and 0 bases from J, leaving 14 bases between. CDR1 is SGHTA, CDR2 FQGNSA, per germline. CDR3 residues: CASSPQGPYSNQPQHF. As DNA, the CDR3 is TGTGCCAGCAGCCCTCAGGGGCCTTATAGCAATCAGCCCCAGCATTTT.

The CDR3 DNA reads TGTGCCATCAGTGAGTCGGGACAGGGGACCTACGAGCAGTACTTC. This codes for CAISESGQGTYEQYF. This sequence joins TRBV10-3 and TRBJ2-7; the match to TRBD1 covers 10 bases. Trimming at V came to 0 bases and at J to 2 bases, leaving 1 base not matched to a gene. Per germline, CDR1 ENHRY and CDR2 SYGVKD. This CDR3 region has 15 residues.

The rearrangement uses TRBV19 and TRBJ2-3; 11 nucleotides align to TRBD2. Unmatched junction bases numbered 11, after V lost 2 bases and J lost 1 base. Germline V gene sequence: CDR1 LNHDA, CDR2 SQIVND (reference sequence). The CDR3 consists of 19 residues. The CDR3 sequence: CASSIRSLAGGPGTDTQYF. CDR3 in DNA: TGTGCCAGTAGTATAAGGTCGCTAGCGGGGGGCCCCGGCACAGATACGCAGTATTTT.

CDR3 sequence: CASSIQRLNEQFF. In DNA form, the CDR3 reads TGTGCCAGTAGTATCCAGCGACTCAATGAGCAGTTCTTC. This chain uses TRBV19 with TRBJ2-1; D remains ambiguous. CDR1 and CDR2 from the germline V gene are LNHDA and SQIVND (reference sequence). The germline V and J ends were trimmed by 3 bases and 6 bases, with 9 bases remaining between them. This CDR3 comprises 13 residues.

This chain links TRBV28 with TRBJ2-7, with TRBD1 identical over 7 bases. Germline assignment: CDR1 MDHEN and CDR2 SYDVKM. The V segment lost 8 bases and the J segment 3 bases; nucleotides outside the gene matches: 13. This CDR3 has 15 amino acids. The CDR3 nucleotides are TGTGCCAGCGCCCCTGGACAGGTCCTCTTCTACGAGCAGTACTTC. Protein: CASAPGQVLFYEQYF. Together with reference TRBV28 and TRBJ2-7, the CDR3 gives the full variable domain: DVKVTQSSRYLVKRTGEKVFLECVQDMDHENMFWYRQDPGLGLRLIYFSYDVKMKEKGDIPEGYSVSREKKERFSLILESASTNQTSMYLCASAPGQVLFYEQYFGPGTRLTVT.

The J gene is TRBJ1-2, the V gene TRBV7-9; tentatively, D is TRBD1 (6 bases). Germline values: CDR1 SEHNR, CDR2 FQNEAQ (reference sequence). This CDR3 is 12 amino acids long. The V and J ends lost 5 bases and 8 bases respectively, with 12 bases between them. CDR3 in amino acids: CASSTRQEGYTF. CDR3 coding DNA: TGTGCCAGCAGCACCCGACAGGAGGGCTACACCTTC.

This chain links TRBV28 with TRBJ1-1; maybe TRBD1 (6 bases). Per germline, CDR1 MDHEN and CDR2 SYDVKM. V was cut by 8 bases and J by 0 bases, with 13 bases left in between. The CDR3 is 14 amino acids. The CDR3 nucleotides read TGTGCCAGCTTTGAAGGGGGATTGAACACTGAAGCTTTCTTT. This gives the protein CASFEGGLNTEAFF. The full variable domain, its missing parts supplied by reference TRBV28 and TRBJ1-1, is DVKVTQSSRYLVKRTGEKVFLECVQDMDHENMFWYRQDPGLGLRLIYFSYDVKMKEKGDIPEGYSVSREKKERFSLILESASTNQTSMYLCASFEGGLNTEAFFGQGTRLTVV.

The rearrangement uses TRBV6-4 and TRBJ2-1, with TRBD2 matching 11 bases. The length of the CDR3 is 16 residues. Per the germline V gene, CDR1 is MRHNA and CDR2 is SNTAGT. V shed 5 bases, J shed 2 bases, and the junction held 5 bases outside the gene matches. CDR3 in amino acids: CASSPTSGGTYNEQFF. CDR3 nucleotide sequence: TGTGCCAGCAGTCCTACTAGCGGGGGTACCTACAATGAGCAGTTCTTC.

The rearrangement joins TRBV6-5 to TRBJ1-1; D call uncertain. CDR3 length: 13 amino acids. Trimming stripped 6 bases from V and 3 bases from J, with 11 bases between. CDR1 is MNHEY and CDR2 is SVGAGI in the germline V gene. The CDR3 sequence is CASSQHIYTEAFF. The DNA of the CDR3 is TGTGCCAGCAGCCAACATATTTACACTGAAGCTTTCTTT.

The gene calls are TRBV7-8 and TRBJ1-1; the D is unclear. Germline CDR1 SGHVS, CDR2 FQNEAQ. The CDR3 has 14 amino acids. Trimming took off 1 base at V and 3 bases at J, with 9 bases between the two ends. CDR3 DNA: TGTGCCAGCAGCTTAGTGAGGGAGGACACTGAAGCTTTCTTT. It is translated as CASSLVREDTEAFF.

The gene calls are TRBV5-4 and TRBJ2-2, with 8 bases matching TRBD2. The CDR3 extends over 16 amino acids. Germline trimming cut 4 bases from V and 4 bases from J; bases unmatched to any gene: 9. Germline V gene sequence: CDR1 SGHNT, CDR2 YYREEE (reference sequence). CDR3 amino acids: CASSPPGTRATGELFF. CDR3 nucleotide sequence: TGTGCCAGCAGCCCACCCGGGACTAGGGCCACCGGGGAGCTGTTTTTT.

CDR3 nucleotides: TGTGCCAGCAGCTTAGACAGGGCGACTAATGAAAAACTGTTTTTT. This encodes CASSLDRATNEKLFF. The chain links TRBV7-6 to TRBJ1-4, with D possibly TRBD1 on 6 matching bases. Germline CDR1 SGHVS, CDR2 FNYEAQ. The ends were cut back, 1 base at V and 2 bases at J, with 8 bases in the middle. The CDR3 runs 15 residues.

Details on this clone: Distinct nucleotide sequences in the sample also encode this CDR3. The gene calls are TRBV6-5 and TRBJ2-7, with 8 bases lining up with TRBD1. The junction had 5 bases not matched to a gene; V was cut back by 4 bases and J by 3 bases. Germline-derived CDR1 and CDR2 are MNHEY and SVGAGI. The CDR3 runs to 14 residues. The CDR3 sequence: CASSFGQGLYEQYF. As DNA, the CDR3 is TGTGCCAGCAGTTTCGGACAGGGCCTCTACGAGCAGTACTTC.

The rearrangement joins TRBV19 to TRBJ1-2; 7 nucleotides align to TRBD1. This CDR3 is 13 amino acids long. The V gene end was trimmed by 6 bases and the J gene end by 4 bases; junction bases not matched to a gene: 5. Germline V lookup: CDR1 LNHDA, CDR2 SQIVND (reference sequence). CDR3 nucleotides: TGTGCCAGTAGGACAGGGACCCTCTATGGCTACACCTTC. Amino acid sequence: CASRTGTLYGYTF.

The CDR3 nucleotides read TGTGCCAGCAGGGGACAAATCGGCTATGGCTACACCTTC. Its protein product is CASRGQIGYGYTF. The V call is TRBV28, the J call TRBJ1-2; possibly TRBD1 for D (6 bases). CDR1 MDHEN and CDR2 SYDVKM come from the germline V gene. V was pared by 6 bases and J by 4 bases, with 12 bases between. The CDR3 contains 13 residues.

The rearrangement joins TRBV7-2 to TRBJ1-3; no firm D call. Germline V gene lookup returns CDR1 SGHTA and CDR2 FQGNSA. The germline V and J ends were trimmed by 2 bases and 0 bases, with 8 bases remaining between them. This CDR3 has 15 amino acids. The CDR3 spells CASSLTPVSGNTIYF. CDR3 in DNA: TGTGCCAGCAGCTTAACGCCAGTCTCTGGAAACACCATATATTTT.

The V call is TRBV19, the J call TRBJ1-2, with D tentatively TRBD1 (6 bases). V lost 9 bases and J 2 bases, leaving 22 bases between the germline ends. The CDR3 is 16 amino acids. CDR1 is LNHDA and CDR2 is SQIVND in the germline V gene (reference sequence). CDR3 bases: TGTGCCAGCGTACCATCTTTAGACAGGCCCAACTATGGCTACACCTTC. Translation gives CASVPSLDRPNYGYTF. The full variable domain, its missing parts supplied by reference TRBV19 and TRBJ1-2, is DGGITQSPKYLFRKEGQNVTLSCEQNLNHDAMYWYRQDPGQGLRLIYYSQIVNDFQKGDIAEGYSVSREKKESFPLTVTSAQKNPTAFYLCASVPSLDRPNYGYTFGSGTRLTVV.

The rearrangement links TRBV7-2 to TRBJ2-1; 11 bases line up with TRBD2. J lost 4 bases, V lost 5 bases, and 4 bases had no gene match. The CDR3 contains 15 residues. Per the germline V gene, CDR1 is SGHTA and CDR2 is FQGNSA. The CDR3 is CASSGTSGLYNEQFF. The CDR3, as DNA: TGTGCCAGCAGCGGGACTAGCGGTCTATACAATGAGCAGTTCTTC.

This rearrangement joins TRBV28 to TRBJ1-1; D is unresolved. The CDR3 consists of 13 residues. V lost 3 bases to trimming and J lost 2 bases, with 7 bases between them. Germline V gene sequence: CDR1 MDHEN, CDR2 SYDVKM. DNA of the CDR3: TGTGCCAGCAGTTTTTCCGGTAACACTGAAGCTTTCTTT. As protein: CASSFSGNTEAFF.

This clone was picked up one time. The chain has TRBV7-9 and TRBJ2-5, with 11 positions matching TRBD2. This CDR3 region has 17 residues. After removal of 5 bases from V and 3 bases from J, the junction contained 11 bases not matched to a gene. Germline V gene sequence: CDR1 SEHNR, CDR2 FQNEAQ (reference sequence). The CDR3 loop is CASSANQLAGVEETQYF. The CDR3 DNA sequence: TGTGCCAGCAGCGCCAACCAACTAGCGGGGGTCGAAGAGACCCAGTACTTC.

This rearrangement joins TRBV28 to TRBJ2-7; weak D call: TRBD1 (7 bases). This CDR3 spans 12 amino acids. The V gene's germline CDR1 is MDHEN and CDR2 SYDVKM. V was cut by 11 bases and J by 2 bases, with 13 bases left in between. As DNA, the CDR3 is TGTGCCGCGGGACAGAGGACCTACGAGCAGTACTTC. Its translation: CAAGQRTYEQYF. Using reference TRBV28 and TRBJ2-7 for the parts outside the CDR3, the full variable domain is DVKVTQSSRYLVKRTGEKVFLECVQDMDHENMFWYRQDPGLGLRLIYFSYDVKMKEKGDIPEGYSVSREKKERFSLILESASTNQTSMYLCAAGQRTYEQYFGPGTRLTVT.

With respect to this clone: Because it lacks the conserved phenylalanine or tryptophan at the end, this CDR3 is likely a read error. The DNA is left out, because the CDR3 cannot be placed on it with certainty; the CDR3 is given as TCRdb lists it. The rearrangement joins TRBV7-9 to TRBJ1-1; the table calls TRBD1, which could not be checked here. In germline, CDR1 is SEHNR, CDR2 FQNEAQ (reference sequence). Ends included, the CDR3 has 9 residues. This chain's CDR3 is CASSPQAGL.

This clone has a single count. The rearrangement joins TRBV5-1 to TRBJ1-1; no definite D call. The CDR3 spans 13 residues. The germline V gene has CDR1 SGHRS and CDR2 YFSETQ. Trimming cost V 4 bases and J 10 bases, with 17 bases left between them. CDR3 sequence (DNA): TGCGCCAGCAGCGGAGATGGCCTTCGGGGAGCTTTCTTT. Amino acids: CASSGDGLRGAFF.

This clone appeared a few times. The V call is TRBV9, the J call TRBJ1-6; D might be TRBD1 (5 bases). V lost 0 bases and J 7 bases, leaving 14 bases between the germline ends. CDR3 length: 16 amino acids. The germline V gene has CDR1 SGDLS and CDR2 YYNGEE. The DNA for the CDR3 is TGTGCCAGCAGCGTAGCTCAGGGCAACCCCAATTCACCCCTCCACTTT. Its protein product is CASSVAQGNPNSPLHF.

V and J are TRBV7-2 and TRBJ2-1, with 9 bases fitting TRBD1. Losses at the gene ends were 5 bases for V and 1 base for J; bases not matched to a gene: 6. CDR3 length equals 16 residues. From germline, CDR1 is SGHTA and CDR2 FQGNSA. CDR3 DNA sequence: TGTGCCAGCAGCGGGGGACAGGGAGTTTCCTACAATGAGCAGTTCTTC. This translates into CASSGGQGVSYNEQFF.